Listed below are T cell receptor beta chains from one sample, sequenced in a study of blood T cell repertoires in COVID-19. Data came from immunoSEQ multiplex PCR; TCRdb stores just in-frame clones and leaves some out. The sample includes about 120,000 clones, approximately 84% seen only once; the top ten take about 7.3%. Material for sequencing was peripheral blood. The receptors here all came from a woman aged 35 to 49 with acute or convalescent COVID-19. Both conserved end residues are part of each CDR3. A D gene is named only where the DNA matches it firmly. Clone size, where shown, is once, few, many, or a class for clones that have expanded.

>TRBJ1-2|-|-|TRBV6-1
CASSEWSYGYTF
TGTGCCAGCAGTGAATGGAGCTATGGCTACACCTTC
>TRBJ1-4|-|-|TRBV7-6
CASSSLQGGGELFF
TGTGCCAGCAGCTCTCTACAGGGCGGGGGAGAACTGTTTTTT
>TRBJ1-2|-|-|TRBV5-1
CASSLEPGDYGYTF
TGCGCCAGCAGCTTGGAGCCAGGGGACTATGGCTACACCTTC
>TRBJ1-3|TRBD1|-|TRBV18
CASSPGTGGSGNTIYF
TGTGCCAGCTCACCCGGGACAGGGGGCTCTGGAAACACCATATATTTT
>TRBJ2-5|-|-|TRBV6-2/TRBV6-3
CASSDDSYGETQYF
TGTGCCAGCAGCGACGACAGTTATGGGGAGACCCAGTACTTC
>TRBJ1-1|TRBD1|-|TRBV5-8
CASRRSGQANTEAFF
TGTGCCAGCAGGAGGAGCGGACAGGCGAACACTGAAGCTTTCTTT
>TRBJ1-2|-|-|TRBV19
CASTLGLGDGYTF
TGTGCCAGTACGCTGGGCCTGGGTGATGGCTACACCTTC
>TRBJ1-2|-|-|TRBV9
CASSGRLFGYTF
TGTGCCAGCAGCGGGCGACTGTTCGGCTACACCTTC
>TRBJ2-7|-|-|TRBV7-8
CASSFNIYEQYF
TGTGCCAGCAGCTTTAACATTTACGAGCAGTACTTC
>TRBJ1-6|-|few|TRBV9
CASSSPGGYNSPLHF
TGTGCCAGCAGCTCACCCGGGGGTTATAATTCACCCCTCCACTTT
>TRBJ1-6|-|-|TRBV27
CASSLRGLIWNSPLHF
TGTGCCAGCAGTCTACGGGGTCTAATTTGGAATTCACCCCTCCACTTT
>TRBJ2-2|-|once|TRBV7-6
CASSSNRQDTGELFF
TGTGCCAGCAGCTCCAACCGACAGGACACCGGGGAGCTGTTTTTT
>TRBJ1-6|TRBD1|many|TRBV30
CAWHRGSSYNSPLHF
TGTGCCTGGCACAGGGGGAGCTCCTATAATTCACCCCTCCACTTT
>TRBJ2-1|TRBD2|-|TRBV19
CASSLGLAGINEQFF
TGTGCCAGTAGTCTCGGGCTAGCGGGGATCAATGAGCAGTTCTTC
>TRBJ1-5|-|-|TRBV3-1/TRBV3-2
CASSLRQVNQPQHF
TGTGCCAGCAGCCTACGACAGGTCAATCAGCCCCAGCATTTT
>TRBJ1-1|TRBD1|few|TRBV5-1
CASRVGRGTHISMNTEAFF
TGCGCCAGCAGAGTGGGCAGGGGGACGCACATAAGCATGAACACTGAAGCTTTCTTT
>TRBJ2-5|TRBD2|-|TRBV2
CASSTSGGAQETQYF
TGTGCCAGCAGTACTAGCGGGGGGGCGCAAGAGACCCAGTACTTC
>TRBJ2-7|TRBD2|-|TRBV6-2/TRBV6-3
CASSPTGGEGEQYF
TGTGCCAGCAGTCCAACCGGGGGGGAAGGGGAGCAGTACTTC
>TRBJ1-1|-|once|TRBV27
CASSFRAGANTEAFF
TGTGCCAGCAGTTTTAGGGCGGGGGCGAACACTGAAGCTTTCTTT
>TRBJ2-7|TRBD2|-|TRBV6-2/TRBV6-3
CASSYSTSGGARVYEQYF
TGTGCCAGCAGTTACTCGACTAGCGGGGGGGCGAGGGTCTACGAGCAGTACTTC